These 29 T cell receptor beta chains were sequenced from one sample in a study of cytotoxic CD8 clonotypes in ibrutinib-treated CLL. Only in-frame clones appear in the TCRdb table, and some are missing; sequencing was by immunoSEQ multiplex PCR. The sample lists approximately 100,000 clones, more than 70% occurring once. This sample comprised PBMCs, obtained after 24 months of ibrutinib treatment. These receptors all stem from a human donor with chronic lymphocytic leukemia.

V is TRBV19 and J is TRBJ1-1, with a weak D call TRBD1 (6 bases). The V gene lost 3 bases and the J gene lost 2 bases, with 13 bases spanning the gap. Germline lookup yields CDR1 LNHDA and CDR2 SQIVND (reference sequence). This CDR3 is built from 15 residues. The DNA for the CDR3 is TGTGCCAGTAGTATTGGTAACAGGGTAAACACTGAAGCTTTCTTT. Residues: CASSIGNRVNTEAFF. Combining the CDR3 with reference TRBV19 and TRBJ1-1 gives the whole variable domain DGGITQSPKYLFRKEGQNVTLSCEQNLNHDAMYWYRQDPGQGLRLIYYSQIVNDFQKGDIAEGYSVSREKKESFPLTVTSAQKNPTAFYLCASSIGNRVNTEAFFGQGTRLTVV.

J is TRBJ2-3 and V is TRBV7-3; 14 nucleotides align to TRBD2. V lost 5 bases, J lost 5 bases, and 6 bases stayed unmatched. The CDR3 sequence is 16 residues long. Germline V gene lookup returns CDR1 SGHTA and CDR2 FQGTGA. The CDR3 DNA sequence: TGTGCCAGCAGCGCAGGACTAGCGGGAGGAGTAGATACGCAGTATTTT. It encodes CASSAGLAGGVDTQYF.

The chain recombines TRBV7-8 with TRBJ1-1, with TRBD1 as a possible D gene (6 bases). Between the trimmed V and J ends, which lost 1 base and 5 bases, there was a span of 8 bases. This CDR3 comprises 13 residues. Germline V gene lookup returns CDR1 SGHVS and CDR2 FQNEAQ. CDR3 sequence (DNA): TGTGCCAGCAGCTTAGGGGGGCTAACTGAAGCTTTCTTT. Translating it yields CASSLGGLTEAFF.

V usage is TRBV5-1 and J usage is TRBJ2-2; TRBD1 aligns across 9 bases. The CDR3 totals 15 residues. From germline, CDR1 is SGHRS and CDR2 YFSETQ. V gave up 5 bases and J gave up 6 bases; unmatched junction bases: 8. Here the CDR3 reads CASRVRDRVAGELFF. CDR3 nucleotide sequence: TGCGCCAGCAGGGTCCGGGACAGGGTTGCCGGGGAGCTGTTTTTT. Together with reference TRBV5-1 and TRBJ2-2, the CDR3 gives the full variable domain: KAGVTQTPRYLIKTRGQQVTLSCSPISGHRSVSWYQQTPGQGLQFLFEYFSETQRNKGNFPGRFSGRQFSNSRSEMNVSTLELGDSALYLCASRVRDRVAGELFFGEGSRLTVL.

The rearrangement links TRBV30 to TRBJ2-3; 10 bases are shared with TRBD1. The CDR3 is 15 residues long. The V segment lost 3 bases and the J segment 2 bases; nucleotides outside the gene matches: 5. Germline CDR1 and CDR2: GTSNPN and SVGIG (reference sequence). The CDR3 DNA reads TGTGCCTGGAGGGCCGGGACAGGGGCCACAGATACGCAGTATTTT. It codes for CAWRAGTGATDTQYF.

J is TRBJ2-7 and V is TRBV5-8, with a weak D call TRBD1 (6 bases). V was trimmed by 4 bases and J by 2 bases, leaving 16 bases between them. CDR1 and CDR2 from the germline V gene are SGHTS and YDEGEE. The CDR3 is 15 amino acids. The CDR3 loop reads CASSETNRATYEQYF. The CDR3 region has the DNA TGTGCCAGCAGCGAAACTAACAGGGCTACCTACGAGCAGTACTTC.

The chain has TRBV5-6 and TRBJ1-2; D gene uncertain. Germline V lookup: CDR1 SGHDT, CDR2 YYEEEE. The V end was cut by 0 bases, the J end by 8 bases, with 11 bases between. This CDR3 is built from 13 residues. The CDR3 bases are TGTGCCAGCAGCTTGGACCCGGCTCGGGGCTACACCTTC. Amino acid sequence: CASSLDPARGYTF.

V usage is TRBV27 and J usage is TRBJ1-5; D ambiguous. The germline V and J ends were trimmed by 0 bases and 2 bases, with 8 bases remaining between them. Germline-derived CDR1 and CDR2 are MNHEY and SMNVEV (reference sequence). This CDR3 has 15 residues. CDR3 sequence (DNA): TGTGCCAGCAGTTTATCAGGGTTGGGCAATCAGCCCCAGCATTTT. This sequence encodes CASSLSGLGNQPQHF.

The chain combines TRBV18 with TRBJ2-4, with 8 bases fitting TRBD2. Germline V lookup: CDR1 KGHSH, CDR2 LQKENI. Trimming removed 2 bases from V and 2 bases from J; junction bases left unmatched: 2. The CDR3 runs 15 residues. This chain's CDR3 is CASSPASGPKNIQYF. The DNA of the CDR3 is TGTGCCAGCTCACCAGCTAGCGGGCCCAAAAACATTCAGTACTTC.

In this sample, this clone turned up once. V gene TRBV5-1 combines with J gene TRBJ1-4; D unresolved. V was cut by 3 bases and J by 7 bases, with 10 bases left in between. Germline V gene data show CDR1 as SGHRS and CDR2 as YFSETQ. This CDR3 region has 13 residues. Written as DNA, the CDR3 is TGCGCCAGCAGCTACACAATTTCTGAAAAACTGTTTTTT. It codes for CASSYTISEKLFF.

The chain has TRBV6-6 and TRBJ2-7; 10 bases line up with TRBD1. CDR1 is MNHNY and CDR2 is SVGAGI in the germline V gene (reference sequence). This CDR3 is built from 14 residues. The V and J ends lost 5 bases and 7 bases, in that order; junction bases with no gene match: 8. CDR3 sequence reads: CASSPRQGAGEQYF. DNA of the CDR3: TGTGCCAGCAGTCCCCGACAGGGGGCGGGGGAGCAGTACTTC.

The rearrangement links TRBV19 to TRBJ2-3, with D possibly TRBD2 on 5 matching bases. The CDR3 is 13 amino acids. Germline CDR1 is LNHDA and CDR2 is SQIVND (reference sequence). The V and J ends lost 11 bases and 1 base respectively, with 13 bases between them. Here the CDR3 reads CAVGRGGTDTQYF. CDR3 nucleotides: TGTGCCGTTGGGAGAGGAGGCACAGATACGCAGTATTTT.

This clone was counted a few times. In DNA, the CDR3 is TGCAGTGCTAGAAGGGCAGATGAAGCTTTCTTT. As protein: CSARRADEAFF. V is TRBV20-1 and J is TRBJ1-1; D ambiguous. The V end was cut by 2 bases, the J end by 7 bases, with 8 bases between. This CDR3 spans 11 amino acids. The germline V gene has CDR1 DFQATT and CDR2 SNEGSKA (reference sequence).

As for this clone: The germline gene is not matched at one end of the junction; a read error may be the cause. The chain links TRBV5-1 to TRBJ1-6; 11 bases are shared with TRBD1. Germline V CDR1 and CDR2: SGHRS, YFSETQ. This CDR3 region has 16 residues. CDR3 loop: CASSLDRGPGNSPLHF. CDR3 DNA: TGCGCCAGCAGTTTGGACAGGGGGCCAGGGAATTCACCCCTCCACTTT.

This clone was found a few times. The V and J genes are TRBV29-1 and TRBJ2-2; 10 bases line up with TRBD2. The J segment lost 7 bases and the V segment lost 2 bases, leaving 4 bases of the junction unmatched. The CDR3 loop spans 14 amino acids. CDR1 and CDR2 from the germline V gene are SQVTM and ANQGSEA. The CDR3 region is CSVEPSGSGGELFF. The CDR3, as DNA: TGCAGCGTTGAACCTAGCGGGAGCGGCGGGGAGCTGTTTTTT.

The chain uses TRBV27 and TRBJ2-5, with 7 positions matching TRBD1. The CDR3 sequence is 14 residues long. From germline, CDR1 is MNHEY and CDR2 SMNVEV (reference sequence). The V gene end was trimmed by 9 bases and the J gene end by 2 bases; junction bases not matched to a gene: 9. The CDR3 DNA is TGTGCCAGTTGGGCGACAGGGATACAAGAGACCCAGTACTTC. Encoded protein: CASWATGIQETQYF.

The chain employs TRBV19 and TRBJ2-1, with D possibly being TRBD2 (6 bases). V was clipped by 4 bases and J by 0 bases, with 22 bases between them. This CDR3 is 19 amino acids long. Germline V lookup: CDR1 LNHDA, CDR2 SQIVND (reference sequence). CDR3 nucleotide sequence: TGTGCCAGTAGTAAATATGGGACTTCTAACAGTCCCTCCTACAATGAGCAGTTCTTC. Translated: CASSKYGTSNSPSYNEQFF.

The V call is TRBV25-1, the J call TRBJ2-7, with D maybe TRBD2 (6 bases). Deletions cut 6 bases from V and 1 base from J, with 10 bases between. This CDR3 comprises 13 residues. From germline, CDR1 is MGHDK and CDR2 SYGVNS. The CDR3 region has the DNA TGTGCCAGCAGCGGGACTCTATCCTACGAGCAGTACTTC. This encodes CASSGTLSYEQYF.

For the CDR3, the DNA is TGTGCCAGCAGCTCTCCAGGGAGCCCCCTCCACTTT. Translating it yields CASSSPGSPLHF. The V call is TRBV7-2, the J call TRBJ1-6; maybe TRBD1 (5 bases). The CDR3 consists of 12 residues. Germline CDR1 and CDR2: SGHTA and FQGNSA. Deletions cut 4 bases from V and 13 bases from J, with 11 bases between.

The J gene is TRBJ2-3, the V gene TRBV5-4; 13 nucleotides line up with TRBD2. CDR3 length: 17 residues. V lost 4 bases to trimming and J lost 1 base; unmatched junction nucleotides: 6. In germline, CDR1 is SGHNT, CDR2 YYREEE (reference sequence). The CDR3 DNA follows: TGTGCCAGCAGCGGCAAACTAGCGGGAGGGGGCACAGATACGCAGTATTTT. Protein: CASSGKLAGGGTDTQYF.

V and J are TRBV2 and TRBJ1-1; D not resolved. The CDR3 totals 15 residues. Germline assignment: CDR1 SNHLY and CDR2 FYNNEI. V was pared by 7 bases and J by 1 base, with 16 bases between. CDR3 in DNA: TGTGCCAGCAACGGACGGGCGCGGGCGAACACTGAAGCTTTCTTT. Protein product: CASNGRARANTEAFF.

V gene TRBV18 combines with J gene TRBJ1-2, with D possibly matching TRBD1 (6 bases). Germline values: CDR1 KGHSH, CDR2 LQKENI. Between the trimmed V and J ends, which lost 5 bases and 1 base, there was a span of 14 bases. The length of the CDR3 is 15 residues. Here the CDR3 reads CASSEQGSFNYGYTF. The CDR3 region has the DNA TGTGCCAGCTCAGAACAGGGCAGTTTTAACTATGGCTACACCTTC. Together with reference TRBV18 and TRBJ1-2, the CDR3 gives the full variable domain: NAGVMQNPRHLVRRRGQEARLRCSPMKGHSHVYWYRQLPEEGLKFMVYLQKENIIDESGMPKERFSAEFPKEGPSILRIQQVVRGDSAAYFCASSEQGSFNYGYTFGSGTRLTVV.

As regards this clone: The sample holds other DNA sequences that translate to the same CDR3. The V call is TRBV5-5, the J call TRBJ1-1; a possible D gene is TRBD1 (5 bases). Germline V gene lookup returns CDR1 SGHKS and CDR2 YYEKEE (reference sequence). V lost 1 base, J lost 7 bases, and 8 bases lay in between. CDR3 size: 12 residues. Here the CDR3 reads CASSLRGSEAFF. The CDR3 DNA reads TGTGCCAGCAGCTTGAGGGGAAGTGAAGCTTTCTTT. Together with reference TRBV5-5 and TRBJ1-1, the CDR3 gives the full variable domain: DAGVTQSPTHLIKTRGQQVTLRCSPISGHKSVSWYQQVLGQGPQFIFQYYEKEERGRGNFPDRFSARQFPNYSSELNVNALLLGDSALYLCASSLRGSEAFFGQGTRLTVV.

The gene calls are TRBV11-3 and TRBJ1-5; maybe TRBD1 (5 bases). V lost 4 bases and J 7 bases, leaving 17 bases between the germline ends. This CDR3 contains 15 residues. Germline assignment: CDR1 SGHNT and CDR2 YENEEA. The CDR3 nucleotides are TGTGCCAGCAGCTCCCATGAGGGGCGGGCGCAGCCCCAGCATTTT. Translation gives CASSSHEGRAQPQHF.

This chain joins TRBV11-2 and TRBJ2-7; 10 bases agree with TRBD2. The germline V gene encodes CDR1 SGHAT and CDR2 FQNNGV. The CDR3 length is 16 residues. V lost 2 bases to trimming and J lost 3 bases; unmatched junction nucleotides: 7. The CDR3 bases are TGTGCCAGCAGCTTAAAGTCGGGACTAGCGAACTACGAGCAGTACTTC. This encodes CASSLKSGLANYEQYF.

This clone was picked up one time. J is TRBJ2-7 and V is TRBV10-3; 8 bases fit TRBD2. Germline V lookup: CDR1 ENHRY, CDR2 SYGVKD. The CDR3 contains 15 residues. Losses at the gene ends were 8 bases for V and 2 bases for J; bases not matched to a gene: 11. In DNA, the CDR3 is TGTGCCATCCGAAGAGCGGGAGAGATCCCCTACGAGCAGTACTTC. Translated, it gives CAIRRAGEIPYEQYF.

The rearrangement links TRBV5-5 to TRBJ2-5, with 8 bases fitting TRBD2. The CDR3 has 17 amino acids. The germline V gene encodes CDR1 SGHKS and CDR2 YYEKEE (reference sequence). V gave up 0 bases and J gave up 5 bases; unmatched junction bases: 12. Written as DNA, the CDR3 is TGTGCCAGCAGCTTGGCTCCAGCGGGAGCTACCCAGGAGACCCAGTACTTC. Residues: CASSLAPAGATQETQYF.

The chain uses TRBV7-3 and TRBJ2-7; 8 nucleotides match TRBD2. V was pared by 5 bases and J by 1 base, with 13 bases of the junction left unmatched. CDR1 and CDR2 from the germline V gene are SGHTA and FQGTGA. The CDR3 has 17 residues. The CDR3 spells CASSLTPIGGASYEQYF. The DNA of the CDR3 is TGTGCCAGCAGCCTCACACCCATCGGGGGGGCGTCCTACGAGCAGTACTTC.

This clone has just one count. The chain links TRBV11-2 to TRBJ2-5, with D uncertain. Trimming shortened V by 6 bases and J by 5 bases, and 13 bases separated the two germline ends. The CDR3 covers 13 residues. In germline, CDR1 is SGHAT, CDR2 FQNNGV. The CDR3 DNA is TGTGCCAGCAGACAGAGCTTTGATGAGACCCAGTACTTC. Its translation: CASRQSFDETQYF.